This record looks at one TCR beta chain sequence and its context. The target antigen is unknown. These data originate in a study of cytomegalovirus exposure and HLA in healthy donors. General study results and limits: The classifier reportedly diagnosed cytomegalovirus status with high specificity and sensitivity.

This CDR3 contains 15 residues. CDR1 and CDR2 (germline): LNHDA, SQIVND (reference sequence). V lost 6 bases and J lost 0; bases outside the gene matches: 2. Vbeta (60) and Jbeta (13) primers were used in the PCR. Assay: immunoSEQ multiplex PCR; the TCRdb copy retains only in-frame clones and omits some. This repertoire includes approximately 79,000 clones. The V call is TRBV19, the J call TRBJ2-1; 10 nucleotides agree with TRBD2. Sequencing was carried out using PBMCs. The clonotype comes from a man between 40 and 49 years old in good health and CMV-seronegative. The CDR3 sequence is CASRLAGSSYNEQFF. As DNA, the CDR3 is TGTGCCAGTAGACTAGCGGGGAGCTCCTACAATGAGCAGTTCTTC.